The TCR beta chain under discussion was sequenced for a study of metastatic and nonmetastatic thyroid tumors. None of the patients had undergone any treatment ahead of thyroid surgery. TCRdb called clones again from the PCR reads with MiXCR. The table records about 15,000 clones, around 25% of them present only once. This sequence originates from a female donor with papillary thyroid cancer or a benign thyroid nodule (not recorded which). Some clones in this sample may be carry-over from other donors' samples. Sample: tumor tissue.

CDR3 region: CASSVGHSHNEQFF. The CDR3, as DNA: TGTGCCAGCAGCGTAGGACATAGCCACAATGAGCAGTTCTTC. The chain has TRBV9 and TRBJ2-1, with D hard to call. Trimming removed 0 bases at V and 5 bases at J, with 9 bases between. In germline, CDR1 is SGDLS, CDR2 YYNGEE. There are 14 residues in the CDR3.